The 20 T cell receptor beta chains below come from one sample, sequenced in a study of T-cell reconstitution after alpha-beta-depleted transplantation in children. A TCRbeta library incorporating unique molecular identifiers was prepared. From the PCR reads, TCRdb called clonotypes with MiXCR, one entry per CDR3 protein. The sample comprises 500,000 to 750,000 distinct CDR3 sequences, over 25% of which are singletons, and around a third rests with the top ten. The sample in question was PBMCs, obtained before TCRalphabeta/CD19-depleted stem cell transplant. The receptors stem from a boy under two years old with Wiskott-Aldrich syndrome, due to receive a stem cell transplant.

This clonotype has a handful of counts. The chain combines TRBV28 with TRBJ1-4; D call uncertain. Germline lookup yields CDR1 MDHEN and CDR2 SYDVKM. There are 16 residues in the CDR3. Trimming left V 3 bases short and J 2 bases short, with 13 bases between. The CDR3 DNA reads as TGTGCCAGCAGTTTGTACAGCGAACTTACTAATGAAAAACTGTTTTTT. Translated, it gives CASSLYSELTNEKLFF.

CDR3 residues: CASSQGTGVQPQHF. CDR3 bases: TGTGCCAGCAGCCAAGGGACAGGGGTTCAGCCCCAGCATTTT. This chain links TRBV3-1 with TRBJ1-5; the match to TRBD1 covers 9 bases. This CDR3 contains 14 residues. Germline V gene lookup returns CDR1 LGHDT and CDR2 YNNKEL (reference sequence). The trim removed 1 base at V and 6 bases at J, leaving 1 base unmatched.

This clonotype was observed a few times. The genes are TRBV10-3 and TRBJ2-3; no reliable D call. There are 12 residues in the CDR3. From germline, CDR1 is ENHRY and CDR2 SYGVKD. Trimming removed 6 bases from V and 2 bases from J, with 6 bases in between. CDR3 sequence (DNA): TGTGCCATCAGGAGCGACACAGATACGCAGTATTTT. Its protein product is CAIRSDTDTQYF.

This clonotype came up a few times. The chain uses TRBV12-3 or TRBV12-4 and TRBJ1-5; a weak D match, TRBD1 (5 bases). The CDR3 consists of 17 residues. V was pared by 2 bases and J by 4 bases, with 18 bases between. CDR3 amino acids: CASSLSLSGRLNQPQHF. The CDR3 DNA sequence: TGTGCCAGCAGTTTAAGTCTATCGGGACGTCTTAATCAGCCCCAGCATTTT.

The chain recombines TRBV27 with TRBJ2-1; 8 nucleotides agree with TRBD1. Looked up from germline, CDR1 is MNHEY and CDR2 is SMNVEV (reference sequence). The length of the CDR3 is 16 residues. The J segment lost 5 bases and the V segment lost 0 bases, leaving 6 bases of the junction unmatched. CDR3 amino acids: CASSLSLQGAHNEQFF. The CDR3 DNA follows: TGTGCCAGCAGTTTATCATTGCAGGGGGCGCACAATGAGCAGTTCTTC.

This clonotype has just a few counts. The chain has TRBV5-1 and TRBJ2-7; 8 bases fit TRBD1. The length of the CDR3 is 15 residues. Germline lookup yields CDR1 SGHRS and CDR2 YFSETQ. The trim removed 1 base at V and 3 bases at J, leaving 6 bases unmatched. CDR3: CASSLQTGALYEQYF. CDR3 coding DNA: TGCGCCAGCAGCTTGCAGACAGGGGCCCTCTACGAGCAGTACTTC.

Only a few counts were recorded for this clonotype. The chain links TRBV20-1 to TRBJ1-5, with 9 positions matching TRBD1. The CDR3 loop spans 14 amino acids. The germline CDR1 and CDR2 sequences are DFQATT and SNEGSKA (reference sequence). V shed 3 bases and J 2 bases; nucleotides not matched to a gene: 2. CDR3 residues: CSARTGGGNQPQHF. CDR3 coding DNA: TGCAGTGCTAGGACAGGGGGAGGCAATCAGCCCCAGCATTTT.

DNA of the CDR3: TGCAGTGCTAGGAAGGGATTCCGACCCTACGAGCAGTACTTC. Translated: CSARKGFRPYEQYF. This chain uses TRBV20-1 with TRBJ2-7; no clear D gene. The germline V gene has CDR1 DFQATT and CDR2 SNEGSKA (reference sequence). V was cut by 3 bases and J by 2 bases, with 14 bases left in between. The CDR3 sequence is 14 residues long.

This clonotype showed up just a few times. The chain links TRBV29-1 to TRBJ2-1, with 7 nucleotides matching TRBD2. This CDR3 is built from 12 residues. Germline V gives CDR1 SQVTM, CDR2 ANQGSEA. V gave up 4 bases and J gave up 7 bases; unmatched junction bases: 4. This CDR3 reads CSVAAGVNEQFF. In DNA form, the CDR3 reads TGCAGCGTTGCCGCGGGGGTAAATGAGCAGTTCTTC.

In its sample, this clonotype was seen a few times. This chain joins TRBV3-1 and TRBJ2-5, with 7 bases that match TRBD2. Per the germline V gene, CDR1 is LGHDT and CDR2 is YNNKEL (reference sequence). The CDR3 consists of 18 residues. V lost 4 bases to trimming and J lost 4 bases; unmatched junction nucleotides: 18. The CDR3 protein is CASSPQYPRERSRETQYF. The CDR3 region has the DNA TGTGCCAGCAGCCCCCAATATCCGCGGGAGAGGTCGAGAGAGACCCAGTACTTC.

This rearrangement joins TRBV5-1 to TRBJ1-3, with a weak D call TRBD1 (6 bases). The V gene's germline CDR1 is SGHRS and CDR2 YFSETQ. The CDR3 is made up of 16 amino acids. V dropped 5 bases and J dropped 3 bases, with 18 bases sitting between them. The CDR3 loop is CASSSGHPGGGNTIYF. In nucleotides, the CDR3 is TGCGCCAGCAGTTCGGGACACCCCGGAGGTGGAAACACCATATATTTT. Full variable domain (rest looked up from reference TRBV5-1 and TRBJ1-3): KAGVTQTPRYLIKTRGQQVTLSCSPISGHRSVSWYQQTPGQGLQFLFEYFSETQRNKGNFPGRFSGRQFSNSRSEMNVSTLELGDSALYLCASSSGHPGGGNTIYFGEGSWLTVV.

The J gene is TRBJ2-1, the V gene TRBV7-9; D call uncertain. The CDR3 is made up of 12 amino acids. V lost 5 bases, J lost 8 bases, and 10 bases lay in between. Germline-derived CDR1 and CDR2 are SEHNR and FQNEAQ (reference sequence). The CDR3 loop reads CASSLTIDEQFF. In DNA, the CDR3 is TGTGCCAGCAGCCTCACGATCGATGAGCAGTTCTTC.

This clonotype was observed many times. The chain employs TRBV10-3 and TRBJ2-5; the match to TRBD1 covers 9 bases. Per germline, CDR1 ENHRY and CDR2 SYGVKD. V shed 3 bases, J shed 2 bases, and the junction held 13 bases outside the gene matches. This CDR3 spans 18 amino acids. The CDR3 sequence: CAISDASDRGRGQETQYF. The CDR3 bases are TGTGCCATCAGTGACGCTTCGGACAGGGGTCGAGGACAAGAGACCCAGTACTTC.

This clonotype occurred a few times. V gene TRBV24-1 combines with J gene TRBJ2-3, with 7 bases that match TRBD2. V lost 4 bases to trimming and J lost 8 bases; unmatched junction nucleotides: 2. CDR3 length: 12 residues. Germline-derived CDR1 and CDR2 are KGHDR and SFDVKD. This CDR3 reads CATSEGGATQYF. The CDR3 DNA follows: TGTGCCACCAGTGAGGGAGGGGCTACGCAGTATTTT.

This clonotype was counted only a few times. The V call is TRBV14, the J call TRBJ2-1, with TRBD2 identical over 7 bases. V dropped 1 base and J dropped 6; count of bases not matched to a gene: 9. Germline assignment: CDR1 SGHDN and CDR2 FVKESK. This CDR3 is 16 amino acids long. Here the CDR3 reads CASSQGLAQHINEQFF. DNA of the CDR3: TGTGCCAGCAGCCAAGGACTAGCCCAACACATCAATGAGCAGTTCTTC.

This clonotype was counted only a few times. The chain has TRBV5-1 and TRBJ2-1, with D perhaps matching TRBD1 or TRBD2 (6 bases each). V was pared by 0 bases and J by 8 bases, with 21 bases between. The germline gives CDR1 SGHRS, CDR2 YFSETQ. The CDR3 length is 17 residues. Written as DNA, the CDR3 is TGCGCCAGCAGCTTGGGTTACGGTGGTGCAGGGGAGGATGAGCAGTTCTTC. This encodes CASSLGYGGAGEDEQFF.

This clonotype was seen many times. V gene TRBV12-3 or TRBV12-4 combines with J gene TRBJ2-2; 9 nucleotides agree with TRBD2. V was clipped by 5 bases and J by 1 base; unmatched bases: 2. The CDR3 spans 15 residues. CDR3 sequence reads: CASSQTSGNTGELFF. The CDR3 nucleotides read TGTGCCAGCAGTCAGACTAGCGGGAACACCGGGGAGCTGTTTTTT.

About this clonotype itself: The junction differs from germline at one of its ends, possibly a read error. The chain combines TRBV7-8 with TRBJ2-2, with D perhaps TRBD2 (5 bases). Germline CDR1 SGHVS, CDR2 FQNEAQ. This CDR3 region has 16 residues. DNA for the CDR3: TGTGCCAGCAGCCCCGTGGAGCCCTCGAACACCGGGGAGCTGTTTTTC. Its translation is CASSPVEPSNTGELFF.

The gene calls are TRBV24-1 and TRBJ2-2; D call uncertain. This CDR3 is built from 14 residues. V was cut by 8 bases and J by 1 base, with 10 bases left in between. The germline V gene has CDR1 KGHDR and CDR2 SFDVKD. The DNA for the CDR3 is TGTGCCACCATTGCCAGACAGAACACCGGGGAGCTGTTTTTT. Translating gives CATIARQNTGELFF.

There are a few counts of this clonotype. The V gene is TRBV7-9, the J gene TRBJ1-1, with D possibly matching TRBD1 (5 bases). CDR3 length: 15 residues. The ends were cut back, 0 bases at V and 1 base at J, with 9 bases in the middle. Germline V gene data show CDR1 as SEHNR and CDR2 as FQNEAQ (reference sequence). As DNA, the CDR3 is TGTGCCAGCAGCTTAGCGACAGTGAAGAACACTGAAGCTTTCTTT. Its translation is CASSLATVKNTEAFF.